Listed below are T cell receptor beta chains from one sample, sequenced in a study of T cell changes during pregnancy in multiple sclerosis. Assay: immunoSEQ multiplex PCR; the TCRdb copy retains only in-frame clones and omits some. The table lists about 79,000 clones, around nine tenths of them singletons. The specimen comprised CD4+ T cells from peripheral blood mononuclear cells, sampled in the second trimester of pregnancy. These receptors originate from a female donor with multiple sclerosis, enrolled in a pregnancy study. Both conserved end residues are part of each CDR3. Each record gives: CDR3 DNA, CDR3 protein, clone size, J gene, D gene, V gene. The D gene is left open where the match is weak. The listing skips clone size in some rows; elsewhere it reads once, few, many or a size class.

cdr3_nt: TGTGCCAGCTCACCAGGAGGGGATCAGCCCCAGCATTTT; cdr3_aa: CASSPGGDQPQHF; clone_size: -; j_call: TRBJ1-5; d_call: -; v_call: TRBV18
cdr3_nt: TGTGCCAGTAGTATAGCTAGCACAGATACGCAGTATTTT; cdr3_aa: CASSIASTDTQYF; clone_size: -; j_call: TRBJ2-3; d_call: -; v_call: TRBV19
cdr3_nt: TGTGCCAGCAGCTTAATGCAGGGAGGATTCGAGCAGTACTTC; cdr3_aa: CASSLMQGGFEQYF; clone_size: -; j_call: TRBJ2-7; d_call: -; v_call: TRBV7-8
cdr3_nt: TGTGCCTGGAGTAGGCAGGGGGCTTACGAGCAGTACTTC; cdr3_aa: CAWSRQGAYEQYF; clone_size: -; j_call: TRBJ2-7; d_call: TRBD1; v_call: TRBV30
cdr3_nt: TGCGCCAGCAGCCAACCCGGGACTACTACCGGGGAGCTGTTTTTT; cdr3_aa: CASSQPGTTTGELFF; clone_size: -; j_call: TRBJ2-2; d_call: TRBD2; v_call: TRBV4-1
cdr3_nt: TGTGCCAGCAGCTTGGCCAGGGGTCCCCGTTCAGACACTGAAGCTTTCTTT; cdr3_aa: CASSLARGPRSDTEAFF; clone_size: -; j_call: TRBJ1-1; d_call: -; v_call: TRBV5-4
cdr3_nt: TGTGCCAGCAGTTTATTCGGGACAGGGTCTAACACTGAAGCTTTCTTT; cdr3_aa: CASSLFGTGSNTEAFF; clone_size: -; j_call: TRBJ1-1; d_call: TRBD1; v_call: TRBV28
cdr3_nt: TGTGCCAGCAGCTCCGGGACTAGTAGGTACATTCAGTACTTC; cdr3_aa: CASSSGTSRYIQYF; clone_size: -; j_call: TRBJ2-4; d_call: TRBD2; v_call: TRBV11-1
cdr3_nt: TGTGCCAGTAGTATAGAAGGGACACGACGGATCTATGGCTACACCTTC; cdr3_aa: CASSIEGTRRIYGYTF; clone_size: -; j_call: TRBJ1-2; d_call: -; v_call: TRBV19
cdr3_nt: TGTGCCAGCAGCTTAGCGTCCCCGACACCTGAAGCTTTCTTT; cdr3_aa: CASSLASPTPEAFF; clone_size: -; j_call: TRBJ1-1; d_call: -; v_call: TRBV7-2
cdr3_nt: TGTGCCAGCAGCTTGGAAGGGGCAAAGAACAATGAGCAGTTCTTC; cdr3_aa: CASSLEGAKNNEQFF; clone_size: once; j_call: TRBJ2-1; d_call: -; v_call: TRBV7-2
cdr3_nt: TGTGCCAGCAGCTTAGGAAGCGAGGCAAATTCACCCCTCCACTTT; cdr3_aa: CASSLGSEANSPLHF; clone_size: -; j_call: TRBJ1-6; d_call: -; v_call: TRBV7-3
cdr3_nt: TGTGCCAGCAGGACGACAGTTCGGGGGGAGCTGTTTTTT; cdr3_aa: CASRTTVRGELFF; clone_size: few; j_call: TRBJ2-2; d_call: -; v_call: TRBV25-1
cdr3_nt: TGTGCCAGCTCAGGGGGGTCGCTGGGCAATCAGCCCCAGCATTTT; cdr3_aa: CASSGGSLGNQPQHF; clone_size: -; j_call: TRBJ1-5; d_call: TRBD1; v_call: TRBV6-6
cdr3_nt: TGCGCCAGCAGCTTGGTTGAGACTAGCTCCTACAATGAGCAGTTCTTC; cdr3_aa: CASSLVETSSYNEQFF; clone_size: -; j_call: TRBJ2-1; d_call: -; v_call: TRBV5-1
cdr3_nt: TGTGCCAGCAGAAGACACGATCGAAGGACTGAAGCTTTCTTT; cdr3_aa: CASRRHDRRTEAFF; clone_size: -; j_call: TRBJ1-1; d_call: -; v_call: TRBV28
cdr3_nt: TGCGCCAGCAGCTACGAAGTAGGACAAGTGAACACTGAAGCTTTCTTT; cdr3_aa: CASSYEVGQVNTEAFF; clone_size: -; j_call: TRBJ1-1; d_call: -; v_call: TRBV5-1
cdr3_nt: TGTGCCAGTAGTAGTCAGGGTCAGGAGACCCAGTACTTC; cdr3_aa: CASSSQGQETQYF; clone_size: -; j_call: TRBJ2-5; d_call: -; v_call: TRBV19